These 19 T cell receptor beta chains came from one sample sequenced in a study of PD-L1 blockade in urothelial cancer. The assay was immunoSEQ multiplex PCR, and TCRdb's table has in-frame clones only and misses some. This sample has about 110,000 clones, with 70% to 90% found just once. The starting material was PBMCs, obtained around atezolizumab (anti-PD-L1) treatment. The receptors here all came from a man aged 45 to 65 with urothelial cancer.

This rearrangement joins TRBV28 to TRBJ2-2; 9 bases agree with TRBD2. The CDR3 runs 19 residues. Germline CDR1 and CDR2: MDHEN and SYDVKM. The V and J ends lost 6 bases and 0 bases, in that order; junction bases with no gene match: 14. The CDR3 region has the DNA TGTGCCAGCAGAACGCGGTATAGCGGGAGACCGACGAACACCGGGGAGCTGTTTTTT. This codes for CASRTRYSGRPTNTGELFF. Complete variable domain (other parts from reference TRBV28 and TRBJ2-2): DVKVTQSSRYLVKRTGEKVFLECVQDMDHENMFWYRQDPGLGLRLIYFSYDVKMKEKGDIPEGYSVSREKKERFSLILESASTNQTSMYLCASRTRYSGRPTNTGELFFGEGSRLTVL.

The chain employs TRBV15 and TRBJ1-3, with a weak D call TRBD1 (5 bases). Germline lookup yields CDR1 LNHNV and CDR2 YYDKDF (reference sequence). Trimming cost V 1 base and J 1 base, with 14 bases left between them. The CDR3 runs 17 residues. For the CDR3, the DNA is TGTGCCACCAGCAGAGGACCACTGGGGGGGTCTGGAAACACCATATATTTT. This sequence encodes CATSRGPLGGSGNTIYF.

This clone has just a few counts. The gene calls are TRBV25-1 and TRBJ2-1, with D tentatively TRBD1 (6 bases). The germline V gene encodes CDR1 MGHDK and CDR2 SYGVNS. Between the trimmed V and J ends, which lost 6 bases and 6 bases, there was a span of 9 bases. The CDR3 has 12 amino acids. Here the CDR3 reads CASRKDSNEQFF. Written as DNA, the CDR3 is TGTGCCAGCAGGAAGGACAGCAATGAGCAGTTCTTC.

As regards this clone: The sample carries other DNA sequences with the same CDR3. The chain has TRBV4-1 and TRBJ2-1, with TRBD1 matching 9 bases. The V gene's germline CDR1 is MGHRA and CDR2 YSYEKL. The CDR3 is made up of 14 amino acids. The trim removed 8 bases at V and 4 bases at J, leaving 6 bases unmatched. CDR3 coding DNA: TGCGCCAGCTCCCCGGGACAGGGATACAATGAGCAGTTCTTC. It codes for CASSPGQGYNEQFF.

Only one count was recorded for this clone. The rearrangement uses TRBV28 and TRBJ2-3; D is perhaps TRBD2 (7 bases). V was clipped by 8 bases and J by 0 bases, with 15 bases between them. This CDR3 has 15 amino acids. Per germline, CDR1 MDHEN and CDR2 SYDVKM. In DNA form, the CDR3 reads TGTGCCAGCGGGAGGGGGTGGGGAAGCACAGATACGCAGTATTTT. It codes for CASGRGWGSTDTQYF.

V gene TRBV6-6 combines with J gene TRBJ2-7; D perhaps matches TRBD2 (7 bases). Germline loops: CDR1 MNHNY, CDR2 SVGAGI (reference sequence). Deletions cut 6 bases from V and 3 bases from J, with 12 bases between. The CDR3 extends over 13 amino acids. The CDR3 protein is CASRGGGSYEQYF. CDR3 DNA: TGTGCCAGCAGGGGAGGGGGAAGCTACGAGCAGTACTTC.

V gene TRBV5-1 combines with J gene TRBJ1-2; 7 nucleotides align to TRBD1. The CDR3 sequence is 15 residues long. Per germline, CDR1 SGHRS and CDR2 YFSETQ. V shed 4 bases and J 2 bases; nucleotides not matched to a gene: 8. In DNA form, the CDR3 reads TGCGCCAGCAGCCCCCGGAGGGGGCAGAACTATGGCTACACCTTC. This gives the protein CASSPRRGQNYGYTF.

The V call is TRBV18, the J call TRBJ2-7, with 7 bases fitting TRBD1. The CDR3 has 13 amino acids. The germline CDR1 and CDR2 sequences are KGHSH and LQKENI. With 2 bases clipped from V and 3 bases from J, the junction kept 1 base outside the gene matches. CDR3: CASSPGTDYEQYF. CDR3 DNA: TGTGCCAGCTCACCAGGGACAGACTACGAGCAGTACTTC.

This rearrangement joins TRBV2 to TRBJ2-7, with 8 bases fitting TRBD1. Germline V gene data show CDR1 as SNHLY and CDR2 as FYNNEI. The CDR3 sequence is 14 residues long. V gave up 5 bases and J gave up 2 bases; unmatched junction bases: 5. DNA for the CDR3: TGTGCCAGCAGTATATTGACAGGGGCCTACGAGCAGTACTTC. Translated, it gives CASSILTGAYEQYF.

The V gene is TRBV30, the J gene TRBJ1-1; D possibly corresponds to TRBD1 (5 bases). V lost 0 bases to trimming and J lost 5 bases, with 13 bases between them. Germline lookup yields CDR1 GTSNPN and CDR2 SVGIG (reference sequence). This CDR3 is 14 amino acids long. In nucleotides, the CDR3 is TGTGCCTGGAGTGTGGGGGGGGGTGGTACTGAAGCTTTCTTT. Protein: CAWSVGGGGTEAFF. Looking up the rest from reference TRBV30 and TRBJ1-1 gives the full variable domain: SQTIHQWPATLVQPVGSPLSLECTVEGTSNPNLYWYRQAAGRGLQLLFYSVGIGQISSEVPQNLSASRPQDRQFILSSKKLLLSDSGFYLCAWSVGGGGTEAFFGQGTRLTVV.

The rearrangement links TRBV7-9 to TRBJ2-1, with TRBD1 matching over 10 bases. CDR3 length equals 15 residues. Germline V gene sequence: CDR1 SEHNR, CDR2 FQNEAQ (reference sequence). Trimming removed 2 bases from V and 13 bases from J; junction bases left unmatched: 11. CDR3 nucleotide sequence: TGTGCCAGCAGCTTAAGTGGGACAGGGGCCCAGGCCCAGTTCTTC. Protein: CASSLSGTGAQAQFF. Full variable domain (missing parts from reference TRBV7-9 and TRBJ2-1): DTGVSQNPRHKITKRGQNVTFRCDPISEHNRLYWYRQTLGQGPEFLTYFQNEAQLEKSRLLSDRFSAERPKGSFSTLEIQRTEQGDSAMYLCASSLSGTGAQAQFFGPGTRLTVL.

The chain joins TRBV21-1 to TRBJ2-5; the table's D call of TRBD1 was not tested on the DNA. TRBV21-1 is shown as a pseudogene. The CDR3 is made up of 13 amino acids. The CDR3 spells CASPLDSQETQYF. The CDR3 region has the DNA TGTGCCAGCCCCTTGGACAGCCAAGAGACCCAGTACTTC.

CDR3 nucleotides: TGTGCCAGCAGTGAAGGTACAGGGGGTTACATTCAGTACTTC. It is translated as CASSEGTGGYIQYF. The chain joins TRBV6-1 to TRBJ2-4, with 8 bases matching TRBD1. The CDR3 has 14 amino acids. The V segment lost 1 base and the J segment 8 bases; nucleotides outside the gene matches: 4. Germline CDR1 is MNHNS and CDR2 is SASEGT.

The CDR3 sequence: CASSVGRASYNEQFF. The DNA for the CDR3 is TGTGCCAGCAGCGTGGGGCGAGCCTCCTACAATGAGCAGTTCTTC. The chain is built from TRBV9 and TRBJ2-1, with a tentative D call TRBD1 (5 bases). This CDR3 is built from 15 residues. CDR1 and CDR2 from the germline V gene are SGDLS and YYNGEE. Trimming took off 2 bases at V and 0 bases at J, with 9 bases between the two ends.

This chain uses TRBV7-2 with TRBJ1-2; TRBD1 aligns across 9 bases. From germline, CDR1 is SGHTA and CDR2 FQGNSA. This CDR3 comprises 16 residues. With 4 bases clipped from V and 2 bases from J, the junction kept 8 bases outside the gene matches. For the CDR3, the DNA is TGTGCCAGCAGCTCCTCCGGGACAGGGACAAACTATGGCTACACCTTC. Its protein is CASSSSGTGTNYGYTF.

The chain uses TRBV5-6 and TRBJ1-6; no clear D gene. V lost 1 base to trimming and J lost 0 bases, with 11 bases between them. The CDR3 has 17 amino acids. CDR1 SGHDT and CDR2 YYEEEE come from the germline V gene. The CDR3 DNA reads as TGTGCCAGCAGCTTGTTCTCACCGAGCTCCTATAATTCACCCCTCCACTTT. Residues: CASSLFSPSSYNSPLHF.

This clone was detected a few times. The chain recombines TRBV18 with TRBJ1-6; D unclear. Trimming stripped 5 bases from V and 9 bases from J, with 14 bases between. Germline CDR1 and CDR2: KGHSH and LQKENI. The CDR3 is 14 residues long. DNA for the CDR3: TGTGCCAGCTCAGTGCAGGCACAGACTTCACCCCTCCACTTT. It specifies CASSVQAQTSPLHF.

This chain joins TRBV7-2 and TRBJ2-7, with D possibly matching TRBD1 (6 bases). The length of the CDR3 is 14 residues. Per the germline V gene, CDR1 is SGHTA and CDR2 is FQGNSA. Trimming removed 1 base at V and 2 bases at J, with 9 bases between. The CDR3 DNA follows: TGTGCCAGCAGCTTAGTCGGGACACCCTACGAGCAGTACTTC. It specifies CASSLVGTPYEQYF.

V gene TRBV11-3 combines with J gene TRBJ2-1, with a tentative D call TRBD1 (5 bases). Germline values: CDR1 SGHNT, CDR2 YENEEA. The V end lost 1 base, the J end lost 7 bases, and 14 bases lay between the germline ends. This CDR3 is 15 amino acids long. The CDR3 DNA reads as TGTGCCAGCAGCTTAGGATTTGCAGGGAAGAATGAGCAGTTCTTC. Residues: CASSLGFAGKNEQFF.